The 30 T cell receptor beta chains in this list originate from one sample, sequenced in a study of tumor-infiltrating lymphocytes in primary liver carcinoma. Co-extraction yielded RNA and DNA from 20-30 mg of unsorted bulk tissue. A constant-region primer primed TCR beta cDNA synthesis from about 550 ng of total RNA. Construction of TCR beta libraries relied on three successive nested multiplex PCR rounds employing slightly modified ARM-PCR. Both of the initial two PCR rounds ran for around 9 cycles and employed TRBV1-TRBV30 forward primers alongside a C-beta reverse primer. A single record per CDR3 protein comes from TCRdb applying MiXCR to the multiplex PCR reads. The data contain about 84,000 distinct CDR3 sequences, more than 65% of them singletons. The specimen was liver tumor tissue from sampling region 1. The subset is: tumor region T1, superior pole. The receptor source for this set is a middle-aged man with primary liver carcinoma and hepatitis B virus infection.

Turning to this clonotype: A junction boundary mismatches the germline segment, possibly from a read error. The rearrangement uses TRBV6-5 and TRBJ1-2, with 7 bases that match TRBD1. The CDR3 runs to 17 residues. Germline-derived CDR1 and CDR2 are MNHEY and SVGAGI. The CDR3 here is CASSLHYPGGTFYSYTF. CDR3 DNA: TGTGCCAGCAGTCTTCACTATCCAGGGGGTACATTCTATAGCTACACCTTC.

The chain couples TRBV11-2 to TRBJ1-1; 8 bases are a match to TRBD1. The CDR3 consists of 17 residues. V lost 5 bases and J lost 4; bases outside the gene matches: 15. Germline CDR1 is SGHAT and CDR2 is FQNNGV. The CDR3 region has the DNA TGTGCCAGCAGCCGAATGGAGGGACAGGTGTTCAGCACTGAAGCTTTCTTT. Residues: CASSRMEGQVFSTEAFF.

Of note for this clonotype: A read error may produce the germline difference seen at one junction end. The rearrangement links TRBV4-1 to TRBJ2-7, with TRBD2 matching over 8 bases. Germline V lookup: CDR1 MGHRA, CDR2 YSYEKL. The CDR3 is made up of 15 amino acids. CDR3 DNA: TGTGCCGGCAGCCGGTCGTTCGGGGGGGTTGACGAGCAGTACTTC. Its protein product is CAGSRSFGGVDEQYF.

Of note for this clonotype: This may arise from a read error, as a much more abundant clone is one base away. The CDR3 reads CASSTGTQNHNEQFF. The CDR3 bases are TGTGCCAGCAGCACCGGGACCCAGAACCACAATGAGCAGTTCTTC. V gene TRBV6-6 combines with J gene TRBJ2-1; D tentatively reads TRBD1 or TRBD2 (5 bases each). The ends were cut back, 6 bases at V and 5 bases at J, with 17 bases in the middle. The length of the CDR3 is 15 residues. Germline CDR1 reads MNHNY; CDR2 reads SVGAGI (reference sequence).

The rearrangement links TRBV4-1 to TRBJ2-7, with D perhaps TRBD1 or TRBD2 (5 bases each). This CDR3 has 15 residues. CDR1 is MGHRA, CDR2 YSYEKL, per germline. The V end was cut by 6 bases, the J end by 3 bases, with 18 bases between. The CDR3 DNA sequence: TGCGCCAGCAGTTTAGTTCGGGGCAGCATCTACGAGCAGTACTTC. Translation gives CASSLVRGSIYEQYF.

This clonotype was counted a few times. V usage is TRBV7-9 and J usage is TRBJ2-5; possibly TRBD1 for D (6 bases). The CDR3 is 16 residues long. CDR1 and CDR2 from the germline V gene are SEHNR and FQNEAQ (reference sequence). Deletions cut 5 bases from V and 2 bases from J, with 18 bases between. CDR3 coding DNA: TGTGCCAGCAGCCTCGGGGACAAGGGGCTGCAAGAGACCCAGTACTTC. Encoded protein: CASSLGDKGLQETQYF.

Turning to this clonotype: One end of the junction fails to match germline, which may point to a read error. The genes are TRBV10-2 and TRBJ2-7, with 8 bases identical to TRBD2. The CDR3 covers 15 residues. Germline-derived CDR1 and CDR2 are WSHSY and SAAADI. CDR3 coding DNA: TGCGCCAACAGCCACGGACTAGCAGGAGAAGACGAACAGTACTTC. Translation gives CANSHGLAGEDEQYF.

As regards this clonotype: The CDR3 carries no conserved terminal phenylalanine or tryptophan, so it likely arises from a read error. The DNA for the CDR3 is TGTGACAGCAGCGGAGGACTAGCGGAGCGGAACATCGGGGAGCTGTTTCTT. Translating it yields CDSSGGLAERNIGELFL. The genes are TRBV11-2 and TRBJ2-2; 10 bases are shared with TRBD2. This CDR3 has 17 residues. Germline V gene sequence: CDR1 SGHAT, CDR2 FQNNGV.

This clonotype has a count of ten or more. The chain uses TRBV5-1 and TRBJ1-2; D is ambiguous. V was clipped by 2 bases and J by 0 bases, with 5 bases between them. The CDR3 runs to 13 residues. Germline CDR1 reads SGHRS; CDR2 reads YFSETQ. CDR3 sequence reads: CASSLTANYGYTF. CDR3 nucleotides: TGCGCCAGCAGCTTAACCGCTAACTATGGCTACACCTTC.

With regard to this clonotype: Compared with germline, one end of the junction differs, possibly owing to a read error. The CDR3 reads CSVTVGVINIQYF. As DNA, the CDR3 is TGTAGCGTCACGGTGGGTGTAATAAACATTCAGTACTTC. The J gene is TRBJ2-4, the V gene TRBV29-1; D possibly corresponds to TRBD2 (5 bases). Germline lookup yields CDR1 SQVTM and CDR2 ANQGSEA. This CDR3 contains 13 residues.

This clonotype has at least ten counts. V usage is TRBV6-1 and J usage is TRBJ2-4; 7 bases are a match to TRBD2. Losses at the gene ends were 5 bases for V and 1 base for J; bases not matched to a gene: 5. The CDR3 length is 15 residues. Germline-derived CDR1 and CDR2 are MNHNS and SASEGT. CDR3 bases: TGTGCCAGCAGTCTGACCGGGGGGGCCAAAAACATTCAGTACTTC. Translating gives CASSLTGGAKNIQYF.

This clonotype was counted ten times or more. The chain is built from TRBV2 and TRBJ1-2; 8 bases are shared with TRBD1. The CDR3 extends over 12 amino acids. Germline lookup yields CDR1 SNHLY and CDR2 FYNNEI. The ends lost 6 bases at V and 13 bases at J; junction bases unmatched: 10. The CDR3 reads CASSLDRALFTF. In nucleotides, the CDR3 is TGTGCCAGCAGCCTGGACAGGGCCTTGTTCACCTTC.

Note on this clonotype: Lacking the conserved final phenylalanine or tryptophan, this CDR3 likely reflects a read error. CDR3 nucleotide sequence: TGCAGCGCCGGAGTCCTCGGCGCCTACGAGCAGTACCTG. Amino acid sequence: CSAGVLGAYEQYL. The rearrangement joins TRBV29-1 to TRBJ2-7, with D unresolved. V gave up 7 bases and J gave up 2 bases, with 15 bases separating them. The CDR3 has 13 amino acids. Germline V gene data show CDR1 as SQVTM and CDR2 as ANQGSEA.

Remarks on this clonotype: The CDR3 end shows no conserved phenylalanine or tryptophan, and so a read error is likely. This chain uses TRBV29-1 with TRBJ2-3; TRBD2 might be the D (5 bases). V lost 4 bases to trimming and J lost 7 bases, with 18 bases between them. Looked up from germline, CDR1 is SQVTM and CDR2 is ANQGSEA. The CDR3 runs to 14 residues. The CDR3, as DNA: TGCAGCGTTGTGGCCGGGATAGGGCTATATACGCAGTATTAT. Its translation is CSVVAGIGLYTQYY.

This chain uses TRBV14 with TRBJ1-2, with TRBD1 matching 9 bases. J lost 4 bases, V lost 4 bases, and 16 bases had no gene match. The CDR3 covers 18 residues. CDR1 SGHDN and CDR2 FVKESK come from the germline V gene. CDR3 sequence: CASSPPGQGSHTSYGYTF. The CDR3 DNA sequence: TGTGCCAGCAGCCCTCCGGGACAGGGTTCCCATACTTCCTATGGCTACACCTTC.

On this clonotype: Being one base from a much bigger clone, this may be a read error. This CDR3 is CGSSPPGQGAANEKLFF. DNA for the CDR3: TGTGGCAGCAGTCCCCCCGGACAGGGGGCGGCTAATGAAAAACTGTTTTTT. The chain joins TRBV28 to TRBJ1-4; 11 bases are shared with TRBD1. Germline V gene lookup returns CDR1 MDHEN and CDR2 SYDVKM. CDR3 length equals 17 residues.

This clonotype was seen many times. This chain links TRBV29-1 with TRBJ2-5; TRBD2 matches 7 bases. The CDR3 runs to 14 residues. Germline CDR1 SQVTM, CDR2 ANQGSEA. V was pared by 0 bases and J by 1 base, with 2 bases of the junction left unmatched. The CDR3 sequence: CSVEDLAAQETQYF. In DNA form, the CDR3 reads TGCAGCGTTGAAGATCTAGCGGCCCAAGAGACCCAGTACTTC.

J is TRBJ1-4 and V is TRBV10-2, with D unclear. Trimming removed 6 bases at V and 6 bases at J, with 11 bases between. There are 13 residues in the CDR3. CDR1 WSHSY and CDR2 SAAADI come from the germline V gene. The DNA for the CDR3 is TGCGCCAGCAGCGTACAGCAAGATGAAAAACTGTTTTTT. Amino acid sequence: CASSVQQDEKLFF.

As regards this clonotype: At one boundary the junction diverges from the germline segment, which might be a read error. This chain connects TRBV29-1 to TRBJ2-1; no clear D gene. Germline CDR1 is SQVTM and CDR2 is ANQGSEA. The CDR3 is 13 residues long. As DNA, the CDR3 is TGCAGCGTTCCACTGCCCCTGAGTAATGAGCAGTTATTC. It translates to CSVPLPLSNEQLF.

About this clonotype itself: The germline gene is not matched at one end of the junction; a read error may be the cause. The chain carries TRBV6-1 and TRBJ2-1; the D call may be TRBD1 or TRBD2 (5 bases each). The V gene's germline CDR1 is MNHNS and CDR2 SASEGT. The CDR3 length is 13 residues. The CDR3 protein is CANSGGSYNEQFF. The CDR3 DNA reads as TGTGCCAACAGTGGGGGATCCTACAATGAGCAGTTCTTC.

A remark on this clonotype: At one boundary the junction diverges from the germline segment, which might be a read error. V usage is TRBV12-3 or TRBV12-4 and J usage is TRBJ2-4, with no clear D. The CDR3 sequence is 14 residues long. CDR3 loop: CAGRRRSLANIQYF. The CDR3 bases are TGTGCCGGCAGACGAAGGAGTTTGGCAAACATTCAGTACTTC.

Remarks on this clonotype: Lacking the conserved final phenylalanine or tryptophan, this CDR3 likely reflects a read error. The rearrangement joins TRBV29-1 to TRBJ1-2; no clear D gene. The V gene lost 4 bases and the J gene lost 6 bases, with 15 bases spanning the gap. This CDR3 is built from 13 residues. The germline V gene encodes CDR1 SQVTM and CDR2 ANQGSEA. The CDR3 loop reads CSVVRDEPNGYTL. The CDR3 region has the DNA TGCAGCGTTGTTCGGGATGAACCCAATGGCTACACCTTA.

This clonotype was counted many times. This sequence joins TRBV6-4 and TRBJ1-1; tentatively, D is TRBD1 (6 bases). V lost 4 bases and J 1 base, leaving 13 bases between the germline ends. Looked up from germline, CDR1 is MRHNA and CDR2 is SNTAGT. This CDR3 is 15 amino acids long. In DNA form, the CDR3 reads TGTGCCAGCAGTGTCCCCGACAGGAAGAACACTGAAGCTTTCTTT. This sequence encodes CASSVPDRKNTEAFF.

Note on this clonotype: The CDR3 ends on some other residue instead of the conserved phenylalanine or tryptophan, so this is likely a read error. No DNA is shown, since the ends of the CDR3 on it are uncertain; the CDR3 is the one TCRdb lists. The chain is built from TRBV11-1 and TRBJ2-1; the table's TRBD1 call for D was not verified on the DNA. The CDR3 is 16 amino acids long, termini counted. Germline assignment: CDR1 SGHAT and CDR2 FQDESV (reference sequence). The CDR3 loop reads CASSSILRQGTNEQLS.

Comment on this clonotype: This may be a read error: a much more frequent sequence differs by one nucleotide. This chain uses TRBV2 with TRBJ2-7; 7 bases line up with TRBD2. The CDR3 extends over 15 amino acids. Looked up from germline, CDR1 is SNHLY and CDR2 is FYNNEI. V lost 6 bases and J lost 6; bases outside the gene matches: 14. CDR3 protein: CASSPTCGSKGEQYF. The CDR3 DNA reads TGTGCCAGCAGCCCTACTTGCGGGAGTAAAGGCGAGCAGTACTTC.

A note on this clonotype: Lacking the conserved final phenylalanine or tryptophan, this CDR3 likely reflects a read error. It is unclear where the CDR3 begins or ends on the DNA, so no DNA is shown, and the CDR3 is as TCRdb lists it. The chain links TRBV7-8 to TRBJ2-7; TRBD1 is the table's D call and was not checked against the DNA. Germline lookup yields CDR1 SGHVS and CDR2 FQNEAQ. Termini included, the CDR3 measures 14 amino acids. CDR3 sequence reads: CVSSLVIGAYEECS.

As to this clonotype: An end of the junction differs from the germline gene, which may be a read error. The chain couples TRBV29-1 to TRBJ2-7; possible D gene TRBD1, 5 bases. The CDR3 covers 14 residues. Germline loops: CDR1 SQVTM, CDR2 ANQGSEA. Here the CDR3 DNA reads TGCAGCGTCTCCGATGGGGCAGAGTCAAAGGAGCAGTATTTC. Protein: CSVSDGAESKEQYF.

Remarks on this clonotype: The conserved closing phenylalanine or tryptophan is absent in this CDR3, likely reflecting a read error. The V gene is TRBV5-5, the J gene TRBJ2-1, with 8 bases matching TRBD2. J lost 2 bases, V lost 6 bases, and 7 bases had no gene match. Looked up from germline, CDR1 is SGHKS and CDR2 is YYEKEE (reference sequence). The CDR3 covers 15 residues. CDR3 sequence reads: CASNTSGSTYNEQFL. Written as DNA, the CDR3 is TGTGCCAGCAACACGAGCGGGAGCACCTACAATGAGCAGTTCTTG.

This clonotype was detected only a few times. A read error may be the cause here, since a much bigger clone is one base away. The chain is built from TRBV7-8 and TRBJ1-6; D is unclear. Germline CDR1 is SGHVS and CDR2 is FQNEAQ. This CDR3 contains 14 residues. The V and J ends lost 4 bases and 10 bases respectively, with 14 bases between them. The CDR3 DNA reads TGTGCCAGCAGCTCAGACGGGATAGACTCACCCCTCCACTTT. Protein product: CASSSDGIDSPLHF.

This clonotype was seen only once. Germline is not matched at one junction end, which may reflect a read error. The J gene is TRBJ2-5, the V gene TRBV11-2; D is uncertain. This CDR3 is 12 amino acids long. From germline, CDR1 is SGHAT and CDR2 FQNNGV. The CDR3 DNA reads TGTGCCAGCTGCTTAGAGGAAAGGGTCCAGCAGTTC. Translation: CASCLEERVQQF. The entire variable domain, with the rest obtained from reference TRBV11-2 and TRBJ2-5, is as follows: EAGVAQSPRYKIIEKRQSVAFWCNPISGHATLYWYQQILGQGPKLLIQFQNNGVVDDSQLPKDRFSAERLKGVDSTLKIQPAKLEDSAVYLCASCLEERVQQFGPGTRLLVL.